This entry lists 8 T cell receptor beta chains sequenced from one sample in a study of Ad26.COV2.S vaccination and SARS-CoV-2 variants. Described treatment: roughly 19 received Ad26.COV2.S at low or high dose, single or two shots; roughly 5 received placebo; per-sample allocation not given. Samples came from day 63 after the first vaccine or placebo injection. Here immunoSEQ multiplex PCR was the method, and the copy in TCRdb shows in-frame clones only, minus some. The table records roughly 500,000 clones, roughly 89% of them present only once. The sequenced sample was peripheral blood, obtained in a trial of Ad26.COV2.S vaccine versus placebo. The receptors stem from a person between 18 and 65 years old who received the Ad26.COV2.S COVID-19 vaccine or a placebo.

The V call is TRBV19, the J call TRBJ2-1; D remains ambiguous. This CDR3 is built from 14 residues. Trimming removed 3 bases at V and 5 bases at J, with 11 bases between. The germline V gene has CDR1 LNHDA and CDR2 SQIVND (reference sequence). The CDR3 loop reads CASSIRVYNNEQFF. The CDR3 DNA sequence: TGTGCCAGTAGTATTAGGGTTTACAACAATGAGCAGTTCTTC.

This sequence joins TRBV9 and TRBJ2-1, with 8 nucleotides matching TRBD2. The CDR3 extends over 17 amino acids. The germline V gene has CDR1 SGDLS and CDR2 YYNGEE. J gave up 1 base and V 4 bases, and 10 bases lay outside the gene matches. CDR3 bases: TGTGCCAGCAGCCGGAGCGGGAGATCGGGTTCCTACAATGAGCAGTTCTTC. This encodes CASSRSGRSGSYNEQFF.

The gene calls are TRBV14 and TRBJ2-2, with unresolved D. The CDR3 length is 16 residues. Germline CDR1 and CDR2: SGHDN and FVKESK. Trimming took 3 bases from V and 3 from J, leaving 14 bases between them. CDR3 sequence: CASSQSRVRDTGELFF. The CDR3, as DNA: TGTGCCAGCAGCCAGAGCCGGGTTCGGGACACCGGGGAGCTGTTTTTT.

The chain combines TRBV11-3 with TRBJ1-2; no clear D. The V and J ends lost 0 bases and 8 bases respectively, with 10 bases between them. The CDR3 has 13 amino acids. The germline CDR1 and CDR2 sequences are SGHNT and YENEEA. DNA for the CDR3: TGTGCCAGCAGCTTAGATCTAGAGGGCGGCTACACCTTC. Translation gives CASSLDLEGGYTF.

This chain joins TRBV9 and TRBJ2-5, with D tentatively TRBD1 (6 bases). Per germline, CDR1 SGDLS and CDR2 YYNGEE. V was cut by 4 bases and J by 5 bases, with 24 bases left in between. This CDR3 has 17 residues. As DNA, the CDR3 is TGTGCCAGCAGCTCCCTCCCCTCTAGCAGGGGTCGGGAGACCCAGTACTTC. Protein product: CASSSLPSSRGRETQYF.

V is TRBV3-1 (or the pseudogene TRBV3-2) and J is TRBJ1-5; TRBD1 matches at 9 bases. Trimming removed 4 bases from V and 3 bases from J; junction bases left unmatched: 4. CDR1 is LGHDT, CDR2 YNNKEL, per germline (reference sequence). This CDR3 region has 15 residues. As DNA, the CDR3 is TGTGCCAGCAGCCCCGGGACAGGGACCAATCAGCCCCAGCATTTT. Encoded protein: CASSPGTGTNQPQHF.

This chain links TRBV19 with TRBJ2-1; perhaps TRBD2 as D (5 bases). V was clipped by 5 bases and J by 6 bases, with 5 bases between them. CDR1 is LNHDA, CDR2 SQIVND, per germline (reference sequence). This CDR3 has 11 residues. CDR3 in DNA: TGTGCCAGTAGTCGGGGCAATGAGCAGTTCTTC. As protein: CASSRGNEQFF.

The rearrangement uses TRBV7-6 and TRBJ1-3, with D unclear. Germline lookup yields CDR1 SGHVS and CDR2 FNYEAQ. This CDR3 contains 16 residues. Trimming cost V 5 bases and J 2 bases, with 16 bases left between them. The CDR3 is CASSRNGEVPGNTIYF. The CDR3 DNA reads TGTGCCAGCAGCCGTAACGGGGAGGTCCCTGGAAACACCATATATTTT. The full variable domain, rest sourced from reference TRBV7-6 and TRBJ1-3, is GAGVSQSPRYKVTKRGQDVALRCDPISGHVSLYWYRQALGQGPEFLTYFNYEAQQDKSGLPNDRFSAERPEGSISTLTIQRTEQRDSAMYRCASSRNGEVPGNTIYFGEGSWLTVV.